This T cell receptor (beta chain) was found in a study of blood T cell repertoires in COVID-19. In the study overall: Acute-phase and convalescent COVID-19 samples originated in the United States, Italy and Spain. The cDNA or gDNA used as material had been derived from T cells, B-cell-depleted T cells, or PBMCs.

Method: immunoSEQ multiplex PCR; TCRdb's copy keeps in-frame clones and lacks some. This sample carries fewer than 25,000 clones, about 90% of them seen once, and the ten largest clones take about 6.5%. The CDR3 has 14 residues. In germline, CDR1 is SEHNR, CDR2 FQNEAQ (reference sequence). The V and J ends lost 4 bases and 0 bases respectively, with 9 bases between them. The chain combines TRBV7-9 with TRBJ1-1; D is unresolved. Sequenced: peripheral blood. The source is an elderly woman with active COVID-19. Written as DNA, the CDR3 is TGTGCCAGCAGCTCACACCTTATGAACACTGAAGCTTTCTTT. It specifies CASSSHLMNTEAFF.